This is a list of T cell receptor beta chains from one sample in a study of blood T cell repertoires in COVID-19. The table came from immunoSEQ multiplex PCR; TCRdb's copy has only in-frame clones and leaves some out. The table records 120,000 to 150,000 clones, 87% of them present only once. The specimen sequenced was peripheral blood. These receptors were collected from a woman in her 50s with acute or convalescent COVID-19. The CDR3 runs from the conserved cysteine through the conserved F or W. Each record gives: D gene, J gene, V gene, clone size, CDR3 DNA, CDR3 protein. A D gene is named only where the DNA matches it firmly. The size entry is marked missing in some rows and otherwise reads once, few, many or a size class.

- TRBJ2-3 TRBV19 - TGTGCCAGTAGTATGACTAAGCATACGCAGTATTTT CASSMTKHTQYF
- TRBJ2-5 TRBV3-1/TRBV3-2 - TGTGCCAGCAGCCAGCACAGGGCCCAGTACTTC CASSQHRAQYF
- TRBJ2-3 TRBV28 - TGTGCCAGCAGTTTTGGTTTAGCTGCAGATACGCAGTATTTT CASSFGLAADTQYF
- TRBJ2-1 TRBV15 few TGTGCCACCAGCAGAGAATCGGGAAACAATGAGCAGTTCTTC CATSRESGNNEQFF
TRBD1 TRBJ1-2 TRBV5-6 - TGTGCCAGCAGCCCAAGATTACAGGGGGCTGGCTACACCTTC CASSPRLQGAGYTF
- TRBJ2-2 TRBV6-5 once TGTGCCAGCAGTTACCCTAGCCGACCCGGGGAGCTGTTTTTT CASSYPSRPGELFF
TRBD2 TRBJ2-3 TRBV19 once TGTGCCAGTAGCCTCAGCGGGAGGTCGCAGTATTTT CASSLSGRSQYF
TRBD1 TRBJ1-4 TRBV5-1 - TGCGCCAGCAGCTTGAACAGGGGCGGATTTAATGAAAAACTGTTTTTT CASSLNRGGFNEKLFF
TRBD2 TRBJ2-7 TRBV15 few TGTGCCACCAGCACCGGGACTAGCATATCCGAGCAGTACTTC CATSTGTSISEQYF
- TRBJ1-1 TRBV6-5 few TGTGCCAGCAGTTACGGCAGGAACACTGAAGCTTTCTTT CASSYGRNTEAFF
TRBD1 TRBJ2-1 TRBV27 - TGTGCCAGCAGTTTTGGACAGGCTTACGGTGAGCAGTTCTTC CASSFGQAYGEQFF
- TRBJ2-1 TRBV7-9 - TGTGCCAGCAGCTTCAACGGGTTCGCCTACAATGAGCAGTTCTTC CASSFNGFAYNEQFF